This T cell receptor (beta chain) appears in the sequencing data of a study of T cell responses to AZD1222 COVID-19 vaccine. This CDR3 has 16 amino acids. Trimming took 5 bases from V and 3 from J; bases not matched to a gene: 6. The germline gives CDR1 SGHTA, CDR2 FQGTGA. Method: immunoSEQ multiplex PCR; TCRdb's copy keeps in-frame clones and lacks some. The sample shows around 100,000 clones, around 90% of them seen only once. The specimen was peripheral blood, collected on day 0 of AZD1222 vaccination. The chain combines TRBV7-3 with TRBJ2-5, with 13 bases matching TRBD2. This receptor was taken from an adult in good health. In DNA, the CDR3 is TGTGCCAGCAGCCCCGGACTAGCGGGAGAAGAAGAGACCCAGTACTTC. It specifies CASSPGLAGEEETQYF.